The 5 T cell receptor beta chains listed next were all sequenced from one sample in a study of blood T cell repertoires in COVID-19. TCRdb keeps only in-frame clones here, not all; method: immunoSEQ multiplex PCR. The data show fewer than 300,000 clones, approximately 92% seen once. Sequenced input: PBMCs or T cells enriched from blood (not recorded which). Source of these receptors: a woman aged 25 to 39 who had recovered from COVID-19.

The chain carries TRBV9 and TRBJ2-3; TRBD2 aligns across 8 bases. Germline assignment: CDR1 SGDLS and CDR2 YYNGEE. The CDR3 consists of 14 residues. Losses at the gene ends were 4 bases for V and 6 bases for J; bases not matched to a gene: 7. The CDR3, as DNA: TGTGCCAGCAGCCCGACTAGCGCCGGGGATACGCAGTATTTT. This encodes CASSPTSAGDTQYF.

This clone was detected once. The V gene is TRBV28, the J gene TRBJ1-5, with 7 nucleotides matching TRBD1. Trimming at V came to 5 bases and at J to 3 bases, leaving 10 bases not matched to a gene. Germline V gives CDR1 MDHEN, CDR2 SYDVKM. The CDR3 is 16 amino acids. CDR3 sequence (DNA): TGTGCCAGCAGTCTTAAGACAGGGTGGGACAATCAGCCCCAGCATTTT. Translating gives CASSLKTGWDNQPQHF.

The rearrangement joins TRBV28 to TRBJ2-5; 7 bases are shared with TRBD1. Germline trimming cut 8 bases from V and 0 bases from J; bases unmatched to any gene: 9. This CDR3 has 15 amino acids. Germline assignment: CDR1 MDHEN and CDR2 SYDVKM. The CDR3 DNA reads as TGTGCCAGCCACATATCCGGACAGGACCAAGAGACCCAGTACTTC. This translates into CASHISGQDQETQYF.

This chain joins TRBV18 and TRBJ2-1; 14 positions agree with TRBD2. This CDR3 has 15 residues. Germline V gene sequence: CDR1 KGHSH, CDR2 LQKENI. V lost 0 bases and J lost 9; bases outside the gene matches: 1. This CDR3 is CASSPPGTSGSEQFF. For the CDR3, the DNA is TGTGCCAGCTCACCACCGGGGACTAGCGGGAGTGAGCAGTTCTTC.

This clone was observed a single time. The chain has TRBV5-1 and TRBJ1-2; 7 nucleotides agree with TRBD1. CDR1 and CDR2 from the germline V gene are SGHRS and YFSETQ. The junction had 4 bases not matched to a gene; V was cut back by 5 bases and J by 3 bases. This CDR3 region has 13 residues. The CDR3 sequence is CASSFGTDYGYTF. The CDR3 DNA sequence: TGCGCCAGCAGTTTTGGGACAGACTATGGCTACACCTTC. Looking up the rest from reference TRBV5-1 and TRBJ1-2 gives the full variable domain: KAGVTQTPRYLIKTRGQQVTLSCSPISGHRSVSWYQQTPGQGLQFLFEYFSETQRNKGNFPGRFSGRQFSNSRSEMNVSTLELGDSALYLCASSFGTDYGYTFGSGTRLTVV.